This T cell receptor (beta chain) stems from a study of beta chain features in type 1 diabetes. Overall study results and limits: All four CD4+ subsets of Type 1 diabetes patients contained TCRB CDR3s that were moderately but significantly shorter.

Comments on this clone: The antigen is unknown.

Expressed TCRB transcripts were sequenced because the entire RNA isolate underwent reverse transcription. Sequencing used immunoSEQ multiplex PCR; TCRdb keeps in-frame clones, though not all of them. The table records 130,000 or so clones, about 10% of them present only once. With V trimmed by 1 base and J by 5 bases, 5 bases remained unmatched. This CDR3 spans 14 amino acids. CDR1 is SGHTS and CDR2 is YDEGEE in the germline V gene. Averaging approximately 110 mL, one heparinised blood draw came from each individual donor. The chain joins TRBV5-8 to TRBJ2-7; 8 positions match TRBD2. The sequenced material came from central memory CD4+ T cells from blood. The receptor was derived from a man under 40 with type 1 diabetes. CDR3 loop: CASSLFSGGDEQYF. CDR3 sequence (DNA): TGTGCCAGCAGCTTGTTTTCCGGGGGGGACGAGCAGTACTTC. The full variable domain, its missing parts supplied by reference TRBV5-8 and TRBJ2-7, is EAGVTQSPTHLIKTRGQQATLRCSPISGHTSVYWYQQALGLGLQFLLWYDEGEERNRGNFPPRFSGRQFPNYSSELNVNALELEDSALYLCASSLFSGGDEQYFGPGTRLTVT.